The clone carrying this TCR beta chain has ten or more counts. Antigen specificity is unknown. This sample's TCRbeta library carried unique molecular identifier barcodes. From the PCR reads, TCRdb called clonotypes with MiXCR, one entry per CDR3 protein. The repertoire includes around 700,000 distinct CDR3 sequences, about an eighth of them detected once, and approximately 0.8% sits in the top ten. The CDR3 is 14 amino acids. The germline V gene encodes CDR1 SQVTM and CDR2 ANQGSEA. V shed 1 base, J shed 5 bases, and the junction held 6 bases outside the gene matches. This record belongs to a study of T-cell reconstitution after alpha-beta-depleted transplantation in children. Whole-study results and caveats: After transplant, at about two months, alpha-beta T cells were reportedly derived from several hundred expanded graft clones.

The sequence was obtained from a girl aged 2 to 9 with congenital amegakaryocytic thrombocytopenia, due to receive a stem cell transplant. The source was PBMCs, collected before TCRalphabeta/CD19-depleted stem cell transplant. The chain couples TRBV29-1 to TRBJ2-7; 9 bases fit TRBD1. CDR3 DNA: TGCAGCGTTGAAGCCGGGACAGGGTTCGACGAGCAGTACTTC. Its translation: CSVEAGTGFDEQYF.